One sample yielded the 29 T cell receptor beta chains listed below, sequenced in a study of T cell repertoires in cytomegalovirus infection. TCRdb reanalysed the reads using MiXCR and keeps one entry per CDR3 protein. The sample yields 100,000 or so distinct CDR3 sequences, approximately 15% seen once. Sequencing was done on a sample of PBMCs. These receptors were collected from a human donor in good health (CMV status not recorded). Some clones in this sample may be carry-over from other donors' samples.

This clonotype was counted between two and nine times. The chain combines TRBV7-3 with TRBJ2-5, with D perhaps matching TRBD1 (5 bases). Germline loops: CDR1 SGHTA, CDR2 FQGTGA. This CDR3 is 13 amino acids long. V was cut by 4 bases and J by 5 bases, with 11 bases left in between. The CDR3 DNA follows: TGTGCCAGCAGCTGGACCCCAGGGGAGACCCAGTACTTC. Its translation: CASSWTPGETQYF.

This clonotype showed up many times. CDR3 sequence (DNA): TGTGCCAGCAGTCAAGGCGATCAGCCCCAGCATTTT. Encoded protein: CASSQGDQPQHF. This sequence joins TRBV12-3 or TRBV12-4 and TRBJ1-5; D not resolved. Trimming stripped 5 bases from V and 5 bases from J, with 7 bases between. The CDR3 totals 12 residues.

This clonotype was seen only a few times. This chain uses TRBV7-9 with TRBJ2-2, with a weak D call TRBD1 (6 bases). Germline loops: CDR1 SEHNR, CDR2 FQNEAQ (reference sequence). This CDR3 is built from 14 residues. V lost 5 bases to trimming and J lost 6 bases, with 13 bases between them. The CDR3 coding sequence is TGTGCCAGCAGCCTTCGAACAGGGCCCGGGGAGCTGTTTTTT. This codes for CASSLRTGPGELFF.

In this sample, this clonotype turned up many times. The rearrangement links TRBV7-9 to TRBJ2-7; 7 positions agree with TRBD1. The V gene end was trimmed by 10 bases and the J gene end by 3 bases; junction bases not matched to a gene: 9. The CDR3 runs 13 residues. In germline, CDR1 is SEHNR, CDR2 FQNEAQ (reference sequence). CDR3 bases: TGTGCCACCGTGTCGAGACAGGGCTACGAGCAGTACTTC. It encodes CATVSRQGYEQYF.

This rearrangement joins TRBV25-1 to TRBJ1-5; 7 positions match TRBD1. Trimming took 5 bases from V and 7 from J; bases not matched to a gene: 2. The CDR3 length is 12 residues. The germline V gene encodes CDR1 MGHDK and CDR2 SYGVNS. The chain's CDR3 is CASSTGAQPQHF. The CDR3 DNA reads TGTGCCAGCAGTACAGGGGCCCAGCCCCAGCATTTT.

This clonotype is judged medium-sized (0.01 to 0.1%). V usage is TRBV20-1 and J usage is TRBJ1-2, with D possibly TRBD1 on 5 matching bases. This CDR3 is 16 amino acids long. Germline CDR1 and CDR2: DFQATT and SNEGSKA (reference sequence). V lost 0 bases and J lost 4, with 18 bases in between. CDR3 coding DNA: TGCAGTGCTAGAGACGACAGTCGGGGGGGGTCCTATGGCTACACCTTC. Translated: CSARDDSRGGSYGYTF.

In this sample, this clonotype turned up many times. The chain employs TRBV7-3 and TRBJ2-3; 12 bases align to TRBD2. The CDR3 is 13 residues long. The trim removed 5 bases at V and 6 bases at J, leaving 0 bases unmatched. Germline CDR1 and CDR2: SGHTA and FQGTGA. CDR3 region: CASSGLAGDTQYF. The CDR3 bases are TGTGCCAGCAGCGGACTAGCGGGGGATACGCAGTATTTT. Supplemented by reference TRBV7-3 and TRBJ2-3, the full variable domain reads GAGVSQTPSNKVTEKGKYVELRCDPISGHTALYWYRQSLGQGPEFLIYFQGTGAADDSGLPNDRFFAVRPEGSVSTLKIQRTERGDSAVYLCASSGLAGDTQYFGPGTRLTVL.

A remark on this clonotype: Just one base apart from a much larger clone, this may be a read error. This chain uses TRBV7-2 with TRBJ1-6; D is possibly TRBD1 (5 bases). The germline CDR1 and CDR2 sequences are SGHTA and FQGNSA. Trimming left V 4 bases short and J 9 bases short, with 16 bases between. The CDR3 consists of 15 residues. This chain's CDR3 is CASSWSRDVGSPLHF. CDR3 DNA sequence: TGTGCCAGCAGCTGGAGCCGGGACGTCGGTTCACCCCTCCACTTT.

V and J are TRBV7-9 and TRBJ1-1; D is uncertain. V was clipped by 5 bases and J by 3 bases, with 13 bases between them. There are 14 residues in the CDR3. Germline V CDR1 and CDR2: SEHNR, FQNEAQ (reference sequence). The CDR3 DNA follows: TGTGCCAGCAGCCCCCCCGGCCGGGACACTGAAGCTTTCTTT. Translating gives CASSPPGRDTEAFF. The entire variable domain, with the rest obtained from reference TRBV7-9 and TRBJ1-1, is as follows: DTGVSQNPRHKITKRGQNVTFRCDPISEHNRLYWYRQTLGQGPEFLTYFQNEAQLEKSRLLSDRFSAERPKGSFSTLEIQRTEQGDSAMYLCASSPPGRDTEAFFGQGTRLTVV.

With regard to this clonotype: This could be a read error, since a much larger clone is one nucleotide away. This chain connects TRBV7-6 to TRBJ2-2, with D possibly being TRBD1 or TRBD2 (5 bases each). Germline CDR1 and CDR2: SGHVS and FNYEAQ. This CDR3 is built from 16 residues. The CDR3 here is CASSLVGVLNTEELFF. The DNA for the CDR3 is TGTGCCAGCAGCTTAGTGGGGGTTTTGAACACCGAGGAGCTGTTTTTT.

This clonotype has a handful of counts. The chain couples TRBV6-2 or TRBV6-3 to TRBJ1-5; unclear D gene. Trimming took off 0 bases at V and 9 bases at J, with 6 bases between the two ends. Germline CDR1 is MNHEY and CDR2 is SVGEGT. The CDR3 consists of 12 residues. CDR3: CASSYSRRPQHF. The CDR3 nucleotides read TGTGCCAGCAGTTACTCGAGGCGGCCCCAGCATTTT.

This clonotype has at least ten counts. The chain recombines TRBV7-2 with TRBJ2-1, with D hard to call. In germline, CDR1 is SGHTA, CDR2 FQGNSA. Trimming took 1 base from V and 9 from J, leaving 22 bases between them. This CDR3 is 17 amino acids long. The CDR3 DNA reads as TGTGCCAGCAGCTTAGGTGTAAGGCCAGGTGAATCGGGTGAGCAGTTCTTC. This codes for CASSLGVRPGESGEQFF.

V usage is TRBV6-6 and J usage is TRBJ1-5; 10 nucleotides match TRBD1. V lost 6 bases to trimming and J lost 5 bases; unmatched junction nucleotides: 7. Germline values: CDR1 MNHNY, CDR2 SVGAGI (reference sequence). CDR3 size: 15 residues. The CDR3: CASRQAGTGDQPQHF. The CDR3 nucleotides are TGTGCCAGCAGGCAAGCCGGGACAGGGGATCAGCCCCAGCATTTT.

Turning to this clonotype: The junction does not match germline at one end; this may be a read error. The rearrangement uses TRBV27 and TRBJ2-2; no clear D. Per germline, CDR1 MNHEY and CDR2 SMNVEV (reference sequence). The CDR3 totals 13 residues. In nucleotides, the CDR3 is TGTGCCAGCCGTTTAAGTTACACCGGGGAGCTGTTTTTT. Translating gives CASRLSYTGELFF.

This clonotype was observed a few times. The gene calls are TRBV19 and TRBJ2-1, with D perhaps matching TRBD1 (6 bases). The CDR3 consists of 15 residues. V was trimmed by 5 bases and J by 8 bases, leaving 19 bases between them. Per germline, CDR1 LNHDA and CDR2 SQIVND (reference sequence). CDR3 loop: CASSGGQGILHEQFF. The CDR3 coding sequence is TGTGCCAGTAGTGGGGGTCAGGGGATTCTCCATGAGCAGTTCTTC. Combining the CDR3 with reference TRBV19 and TRBJ2-1 gives the whole variable domain DGGITQSPKYLFRKEGQNVTLSCEQNLNHDAMYWYRQDPGQGLRLIYYSQIVNDFQKGDIAEGYSVSREKKESFPLTVTSAQKNPTAFYLCASSGGQGILHEQFFGPGTRLTVL.

This clonotype was counted a few times. The chain links TRBV11-2 to TRBJ2-2, with D possibly being TRBD2 (5 bases). V gave up 3 bases and J gave up 2 bases, with 13 bases separating them. CDR1 and CDR2 from the germline V gene are SGHAT and FQNNGV. This CDR3 comprises 16 residues. Here the CDR3 DNA reads TGTGCCAGCAGCTTGAGTGGTCCGGGAAACACCGGGGAGCTGTTTTTT. This encodes CASSLSGPGNTGELFF. The full variable domain, in which reference TRBV11-2 and TRBJ2-2 provide the parts outside the CDR3, is EAGVAQSPRYKIIEKRQSVAFWCNPISGHATLYWYQQILGQGPKLLIQFQNNGVVDDSQLPKDRFSAERLKGVDSTLKIQPAKLEDSAVYLCASSLSGPGNTGELFFGEGSRLTVL.

The chain links TRBV14 to TRBJ1-6; D is uncertain. V gave up 5 bases and J gave up 10 bases, with 12 bases separating them. The CDR3 sequence is 13 residues long. Germline lookup yields CDR1 SGHDN and CDR2 FVKESK. The CDR3, as DNA: TGTGCCAGCAGCACAGAACCAGGCTCACCCCTCCACTTT. Its protein is CASSTEPGSPLHF.

The V call is TRBV28, the J call TRBJ2-7; the match to TRBD1 covers 9 bases. Germline values: CDR1 MDHEN, CDR2 SYDVKM. The CDR3 loop spans 15 amino acids. J lost 1 base, V lost 5 bases, and 6 bases had no gene match. The DNA of the CDR3 is TGTGCCAGCAGTATAACAGGGGGCAGGTCCTACGAGCAGTACTTC. Its translation is CASSITGGRSYEQYF.

This chain uses TRBV5-1 with TRBJ1-2, with D possibly TRBD1 on 6 matching bases. V lost 4 bases, J lost 7 bases, and 20 bases lay in between. The CDR3 runs 15 residues. Germline CDR1 and CDR2: SGHRS and YFSETQ. The CDR3 here is CASSPYRGGNAGYTF. CDR3 DNA: TGCGCCAGCAGCCCGTACCGAGGGGGGAATGCTGGCTACACCTTC.

This clonotype was found a few times. The chain recombines TRBV11-1 with TRBJ2-3, with 7 bases fitting TRBD2. In germline, CDR1 is SGHAT, CDR2 FQDESV (reference sequence). The CDR3 length is 16 residues. J lost 0 bases, V lost 5 bases, and 8 bases had no gene match. The CDR3 DNA follows: TGTGCCAGCAGCCCCCGGGGAGCGGGGAGCACAGATACGCAGTATTTT. This translates into CASSPRGAGSTDTQYF.

V gene TRBV5-6 combines with J gene TRBJ2-1; 9 nucleotides match TRBD2. The junction had 7 bases not matched to a gene; V was cut back by 1 base and J by 8 bases. Germline V lookup: CDR1 SGHDT, CDR2 YYEEEE. CDR3 length equals 15 residues. DNA of the CDR3: TGTGCCAGCAGCTTGATTGCGGGGGGGCTGGATGAGCAGTTCTTC. It specifies CASSLIAGGLDEQFF.

The chain recombines TRBV7-9 with TRBJ1-1, with D uncertain. This CDR3 contains 13 residues. V was shortened by 2 bases and J by 3 bases, with 7 bases between the two germline ends. Germline assignment: CDR1 SEHNR and CDR2 FQNEAQ (reference sequence). The DNA of the CDR3 is TGTGCCAGCAGCTTACCCGGATACACTGAAGCTTTCTTT. This encodes CASSLPGYTEAFF.

This clonotype appeared a few times. In DNA form, the CDR3 reads TGCGCCAGCAGCCAAGAGAGAGGTCAGCCCCAGCATTTT. Amino acid sequence: CASSQERGQPQHF. V gene TRBV4-1 combines with J gene TRBJ1-5; no reliable D call. V gave up 0 bases and J gave up 6 bases, with 6 bases separating them. This CDR3 spans 13 amino acids. Germline V gives CDR1 MGHRA, CDR2 YSYEKL.

On this clonotype itself: This may arise from a read error, as a much more abundant clone is one base away. The chain links TRBV7-2 to TRBJ2-5, with 8 bases lining up with TRBD2. CDR3 length: 15 amino acids. V was clipped by 5 bases and J by 5 bases; unmatched bases: 10. CDR1 and CDR2 from the germline V gene are SGHTA and FQGNSA. Here the CDR3 DNA reads TGTGCCAGCAGCGTGTGCGGGGGGCCTTTGGAGACCCAGTACTTC. Translating gives CASSVCGGPLETQYF.

The sample holds a few counts of this clonotype. V is TRBV11-2 and J is TRBJ2-7, with no clear D. CDR3 length equals 15 residues. V dropped 0 bases and J dropped 2 bases, with 11 bases sitting between them. Germline lookup yields CDR1 SGHAT and CDR2 FQNNGV. As DNA, the CDR3 is TGTGCCAGCAGCTTAGAGCGGACGTCGCCCTACGAGCAGTACTTC. Protein: CASSLERTSPYEQYF. Full variable domain (rest looked up from reference TRBV11-2 and TRBJ2-7): EAGVAQSPRYKIIEKRQSVAFWCNPISGHATLYWYQQILGQGPKLLIQFQNNGVVDDSQLPKDRFSAERLKGVDSTLKIQPAKLEDSAVYLCASSLERTSPYEQYFGPGTRLTVT.

The chain carries TRBV28 and TRBJ2-1, with a weak D call TRBD1 (5 bases). In germline, CDR1 is MDHEN, CDR2 SYDVKM. The CDR3 is 12 residues long. V shed 3 bases and J shed 12 bases, with 12 bases lying between them. CDR3: CASSFGREGQFF. The CDR3 DNA is TGTGCCAGCAGTTTCGGCAGGGAAGGGCAGTTCTTC.

To note about this clonotype: A much larger clone sits a single nucleotide away, making a read error possible. Likely a read error: the CDR3 ends without its conserved phenylalanine or tryptophan. The chain recombines TRBV29-1 with TRBJ1-4; D gene uncertain. The germline CDR1 and CDR2 sequences are SQVTM and ANQGSEA. CDR3 length: 12 residues. Trimming stripped 4 bases from V and 4 bases from J, with 7 bases between. CDR3 bases: TGCAGCGTTGGGGAATTTAATGAAAAACTGTTTTTA. This codes for CSVGEFNEKLFL.

This rearrangement joins TRBV19 to TRBJ2-1; D might be TRBD1 (6 bases). CDR1 and CDR2 from the germline V gene are LNHDA and SQIVND (reference sequence). The V and J ends lost 3 bases and 9 bases respectively, with 9 bases between them. The CDR3 spans 12 residues. The CDR3 DNA follows: TGTGCCAGTAGTATTGAGACAGGTGAGCAGTTCTTC. This translates into CASSIETGEQFF. The variable domain in full, with the rest retrieved from reference TRBV19 and TRBJ2-1, is DGGITQSPKYLFRKEGQNVTLSCEQNLNHDAMYWYRQDPGQGLRLIYYSQIVNDFQKGDIAEGYSVSREKKESFPLTVTSAQKNPTAFYLCASSIETGEQFFGPGTRLTVL.

This sequence joins TRBV19 and TRBJ1-2; 8 bases are a match to TRBD1. Germline V CDR1 and CDR2: LNHDA, SQIVND (reference sequence). The CDR3 extends over 14 amino acids. V dropped 1 base and J dropped 2; count of bases not matched to a gene: 0. The CDR3 coding sequence is TGTGCCAGTAGTATAGGACAGGGGAACTATGGCTACACCTTC. Protein product: CASSIGQGNYGYTF.